This is a list of T cell receptor beta chains from one sample in a study of shared clonotypes between healthy human individuals. Only in-frame clones appear in the TCRdb table, and some are missing; sequencing was by immunoSEQ multiplex PCR. The sample lists around 510,000 clones, approximately 94% occurring once. The sequencing sample was made of naive CD4+ T cells sorted from blood. All receptors derive from a woman aged 25 to 45 in good health. The CDR3 runs from the conserved cysteine through the conserved F or W. The order of the fields is clone size, CDR3 length, V gene, J gene, CDR3 protein. Size is omitted from some rows. Given values are once, few, many or a class for expanded clones.

abundance: -; len: 15; v_gene: TRBV5-1; j_gene: TRBJ2-7; CDR3aa: CASSPWTSGTYEQYF
abundance: -; len: 16; v_gene: TRBV5-4; j_gene: TRBJ2-7; CDR3aa: CASSLGGLAASYEQYF
abundance: -; len: 18; v_gene: TRBV18; j_gene: TRBJ1-1; CDR3aa: CASSPISRTGGRNTEAFF
abundance: -; len: 11; v_gene: TRBV6-5; j_gene: TRBJ2-1; CDR3aa: CASRKLGEQFF
abundance: -; len: 11; v_gene: TRBV5-4; j_gene: TRBJ2-1; CDR3aa: CASSLGGRQFF
abundance: -; len: 17; v_gene: TRBV7-9; j_gene: TRBJ2-3; CDR3aa: CASSLASQREATDTQYF
abundance: once; len: 14; v_gene: TRBV7-9; j_gene: -; CDR3aa: CASSRDGGTYEQYF
abundance: -; len: 16; v_gene: TRBV5-1; j_gene: TRBJ1-3; CDR3aa: CASTQTGAFSGNTIYF
abundance: -; len: 14; v_gene: TRBV11-3; j_gene: TRBJ2-5; CDR3aa: CASSRRGGQETQYF
abundance: -; len: 16; v_gene: TRBV28; j_gene: TRBJ2-3; CDR3aa: CASSPHGLADTDTQYF
abundance: -; len: 14; v_gene: TRBV28; j_gene: TRBJ1-2; CDR3aa: CASSLLTGGSGYTF
abundance: -; len: 15; v_gene: TRBV2; j_gene: TRBJ1-3; CDR3aa: CASRPPQGSGNTIYF
abundance: -; len: 18; v_gene: TRBV10-2; j_gene: TRBJ2-3; CDR3aa: CASSESGGSGRAADTQYF
abundance: -; len: 16; v_gene: TRBV18; j_gene: TRBJ2-1; CDR3aa: CASSPPSQVSYNEQFF
abundance: -; len: 14; v_gene: TRBV5-1; j_gene: TRBJ2-5; CDR3aa: CASSSGPGEETQYF
abundance: -; len: 20; v_gene: TRBV18; j_gene: TRBJ2-2; CDR3aa: CASSLTLLGQGAQNTGELFF
abundance: once; len: 15; v_gene: TRBV19; j_gene: TRBJ2-1; CDR3aa: CASSIEGFRYNEQFF
abundance: few; len: 13; v_gene: TRBV7-9; j_gene: TRBJ1-1; CDR3aa: CASSHEGYTEAFF
abundance: once; len: 16; v_gene: TRBV10-3; j_gene: TRBJ2-3; CDR3aa: CAISGQRTGEADTQYF
abundance: once; len: 12; v_gene: TRBV6-1; j_gene: TRBJ2-7; CDR3aa: CASSEWASEQYF
abundance: once; len: 15; v_gene: TRBV28; j_gene: TRBJ1-1; CDR3aa: CASSLGAAMNTEAFF
abundance: once; len: 16; v_gene: TRBV15; j_gene: TRBJ1-5; CDR3aa: CATSRRGDRGLQPQHF
abundance: -; len: 10; v_gene: TRBV29-1; j_gene: TRBJ2-5; CDR3aa: CSALTETQYF
abundance: -; len: 14; v_gene: TRBV2; j_gene: TRBJ2-6; CDR3aa: CASGPGAGANVLTF
abundance: once; len: 15; v_gene: TRBV2; j_gene: TRBJ2-6; CDR3aa: CASSSGTYGANVLTF
abundance: -; len: 13; v_gene: TRBV19; j_gene: TRBJ2-1; CDR3aa: CASSSQGYNEQFF
abundance: -; len: 16; v_gene: TRBV12-1; j_gene: TRBJ2-1; CDR3aa: CASSFGASPVISEQFF
abundance: -; len: 15; v_gene: TRBV11-3; j_gene: TRBJ2-1; CDR3aa: CASSLDPGAVYEQFF
abundance: -; len: 12; v_gene: TRBV28; j_gene: TRBJ2-3; CDR3aa: CASSPDSRGQYF
abundance: -; len: 13; v_gene: TRBV2; j_gene: TRBJ2-1; CDR3aa: CARETDRGNEQFF
abundance: -; len: 14; v_gene: TRBV6-1; j_gene: TRBJ2-7; CDR3aa: CASSGSGSSYEQYF
abundance: -; len: 15; v_gene: TRBV28; j_gene: -; CDR3aa: CASSPGTSRSYEQYF
abundance: -; len: 11; v_gene: TRBV11-2; j_gene: TRBJ2-7; CDR3aa: CASSSTYEQYF
abundance: -; len: 14; v_gene: TRBV28; j_gene: TRBJ1-2; CDR3aa: CASSVVGADYGYTF
abundance: -; len: 15; v_gene: TRBV27; j_gene: TRBJ1-2; CDR3aa: CAITSPGQGAGGYTF
abundance: -; len: 14; v_gene: TRBV11-2; j_gene: TRBJ2-5; CDR3aa: CASSSRGFEETQYF
abundance: -; len: 12; v_gene: TRBV29-1; j_gene: TRBJ2-3; CDR3aa: CSVEWQQHTQYF
abundance: -; len: 17; v_gene: TRBV4-1; j_gene: TRBJ2-2; CDR3aa: CASSQTPDRVRTGELFF
abundance: -; len: 19; v_gene: TRBV11-2; j_gene: TRBJ2-7; CDR3aa: CASSFSGSTGLGLSYEQYF
abundance: -; len: 15; v_gene: TRBV6-5; j_gene: TRBJ2-1; CDR3aa: CASSRGLAVYNEQFF
abundance: -; len: 15; v_gene: TRBV6-1; j_gene: TRBJ2-7; CDR3aa: CASSGETGSGYEQYF
abundance: -; len: 18; v_gene: TRBV7-6; j_gene: TRBJ1-3; CDR3aa: CASSLGPGSALLGNTIYF
abundance: -; len: 17; v_gene: TRBV11-2; j_gene: TRBJ1-6; CDR3aa: CASSYLPGGNYNSPLHF